These 9 T cell receptor beta chains were sequenced from one sample in a study of blood T cell repertoires in COVID-19 (dated by TCRdb to 2020 to 2022). Receptor libraries were prepared by the immunoSEQ multiplex PCR assay. TCRdb's version of the immuneACCESS table is confined to in-frame rearrangements and falls short of the full clone set. An unresolved V gene accounts for under half of the shortfall where checked; the remainder is of unknown origin. This sample comprises over 200,000 clones, around 75% of them detected only once. The ten top clones hold around 4.7% of the sample. The material sequenced was peripheral blood. The receptor source for this set is a human donor in a cohort sampled during active COVID-19.

The chain links TRBV28 to TRBJ1-5, with TRBD1 matching over 9 bases. CDR1 is MDHEN, CDR2 SYDVKM, per germline. Trimming took 5 bases from V and 1 from J; bases not matched to a gene: 15. CDR3 length equals 19 residues. CDR3 sequence reads: CASSTTGTGLLQSNQPQHF. The CDR3 DNA reads TGTGCCAGCAGTACGACCGGGACAGGGCTCCTCCAGAGCAATCAGCCCCAGCATTTT.

The chain has TRBV20-1 and TRBJ2-7; D is unresolved. Per germline, CDR1 DFQATT and CDR2 SNEGSKA (reference sequence). Trimming left V 3 bases short and J 3 bases short, with 6 bases between. The CDR3 is 11 amino acids. The CDR3 region is CSASSYYEQYF. DNA of the CDR3: TGCAGTGCTAGTAGCTACTACGAGCAGTACTTC.

The chain uses TRBV9 and TRBJ1-4; D is undetermined. Per germline, CDR1 SGDLS and CDR2 YYNGEE. This CDR3 has 15 amino acids. V dropped 3 bases and J dropped 5 bases, with 14 bases sitting between them. CDR3 protein: CASSARSGGNEKLFF. CDR3 DNA: TGTGCCAGCAGCGCCAGGAGCGGTGGGAATGAAAAACTGTTTTTT.

This chain connects TRBV6-5 to TRBJ1-1; D not certain. Between the trimmed V and J ends, which lost 0 bases and 1 base, there was a span of 6 bases. The germline V gene encodes CDR1 MNHEY and CDR2 SVGAGI. The CDR3 has 14 amino acids. The chain's CDR3 is CASSYSAQNTEAFF. The CDR3 region has the DNA TGTGCCAGCAGTTACTCGGCCCAGAACACTGAAGCTTTCTTT.

Only a few counts were recorded for this clone. Other DNA sequences in the sample encode the same CDR3. V usage is TRBV28 and J usage is TRBJ1-2; D uncertain. The CDR3 is made up of 12 amino acids. The germline V and J ends were trimmed by 6 bases and 5 bases, with 10 bases remaining between them. CDR1 MDHEN and CDR2 SYDVKM come from the germline V gene. DNA for the CDR3: TGTGCCAGCAGACTGCCCCCTTATGGCTACACCTTC. Its translation is CASRLPPYGYTF.

V and J are TRBV27 and TRBJ2-1; D uncertain. Germline V lookup: CDR1 MNHEY, CDR2 SMNVEV (reference sequence). This CDR3 has 12 residues. Trimming removed 4 bases at V and 3 bases at J, with 4 bases between. CDR3: CASSSNYNEQFF. Written as DNA, the CDR3 is TGTGCCAGCAGTTCCAACTACAATGAGCAGTTCTTC.

This clone was found a few times. The chain links TRBV19 to TRBJ1-2; the D gene is possibly TRBD1 (6 bases). Germline V gene sequence: CDR1 LNHDA, CDR2 SQIVND (reference sequence). The V and J ends lost 5 bases and 3 bases respectively, with 22 bases between them. This CDR3 comprises 17 residues. The CDR3 DNA reads TGTGCCAGTAGTCTATCACATTGGACAGCCGATTACTATGGCTACACCTTC. As protein: CASSLSHWTADYYGYTF.

The CDR3 spells CASSGRQGSYEQYF. The CDR3 coding sequence is TGTGCCAGCAGCGGCCGCCAGGGAAGCTACGAGCAGTACTTC. The chain carries TRBV13 and TRBJ2-7, with D perhaps matching TRBD1 (5 bases). The germline CDR1 and CDR2 sequences are PRHDT and FYEKMQ (reference sequence). V was shortened by 5 bases and J by 3 bases, with 14 bases between the two germline ends. The CDR3 has 14 amino acids.

The rearrangement joins TRBV9 to TRBJ2-7, with TRBD2 as a possible D gene (6 bases). Trimming took 0 bases from V and 0 from J, leaving 10 bases between them. This CDR3 has 15 residues. Per the germline V gene, CDR1 is SGDLS and CDR2 is YYNGEE. The DNA of the CDR3 is TGTGCCAGCAGCGTAGGCGCGACTAGCTCCTACGAGCAGTACTTC. Residues: CASSVGATSSYEQYF. Using reference TRBV9 and TRBJ2-7 for the parts outside the CDR3, the full variable domain is DSGVTQTPKHLITATGQRVTLRCSPRSGDLSVYWYQQSLDQGLQFLIQYYNGEERAKGNILERFSAQQFPDLHSELNLSSLELGDSALYFCASSVGATSSYEQYFGPGTRLTVT.